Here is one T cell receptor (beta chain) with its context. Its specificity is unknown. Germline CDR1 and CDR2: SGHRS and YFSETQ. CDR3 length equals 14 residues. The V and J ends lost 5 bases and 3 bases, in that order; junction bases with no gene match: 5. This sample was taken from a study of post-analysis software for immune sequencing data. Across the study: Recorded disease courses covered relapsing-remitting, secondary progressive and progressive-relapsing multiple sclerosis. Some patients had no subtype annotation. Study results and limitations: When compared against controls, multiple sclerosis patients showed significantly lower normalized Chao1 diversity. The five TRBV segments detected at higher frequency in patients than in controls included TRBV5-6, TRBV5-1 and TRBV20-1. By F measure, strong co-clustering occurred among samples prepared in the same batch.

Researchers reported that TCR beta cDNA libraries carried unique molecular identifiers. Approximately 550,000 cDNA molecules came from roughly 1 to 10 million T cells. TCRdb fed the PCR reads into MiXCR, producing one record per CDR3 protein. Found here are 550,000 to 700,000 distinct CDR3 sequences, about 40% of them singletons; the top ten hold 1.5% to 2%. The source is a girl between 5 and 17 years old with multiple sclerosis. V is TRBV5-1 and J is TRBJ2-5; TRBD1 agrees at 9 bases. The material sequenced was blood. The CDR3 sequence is CASRPGTGKETQYF. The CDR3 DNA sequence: TGCGCCAGCAGACCCGGGACAGGGAAAGAGACCCAGTACTTC. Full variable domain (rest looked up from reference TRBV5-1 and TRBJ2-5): KAGVTQTPRYLIKTRGQQVTLSCSPISGHRSVSWYQQTPGQGLQFLFEYFSETQRNKGNFPGRFSGRQFSNSRSEMNVSTLELGDSALYLCASRPGTGKETQYFGPGTRLLVL.